The clone carrying this T cell receptor (beta chain) showed up just a few times. Antigen unknown. The CDR3 spans 14 residues. Trimming removed 3 bases at V and 4 bases at J, with 9 bases between. CDR1 MNHEY and CDR2 SMNVEV come from the germline V gene (reference sequence). CD25-based Treg depletion was applied to purified naive CD4+ T cells. Findings and limits, study-wide: In terms of TCR gene usage, tumor memory CD4+ T cells clustered together with blood and lymph node memory CD4+ cells, as well as with lymph node naive CD4+ cells. Tumor-infiltrating Treg TCR alpha and beta sequences overlapped most with tumor naive CD4+ T cells, then blood naive.

Semi-nested PCR with Nested Universal Primer A followed constant-region reverse priming of full-length variable regions. A single record per CDR3 protein comes from TCRdb applying MiXCR to the 5' RACE reads. Of approximately 31,000 distinct CDR3 sequences detected, approximately 27% appear once; the ten largest clones hold around 3.5%. The chain employs TRBV27 and TRBJ2-2, with no clear D. Sequencing used naive CD4+ T cells sorted from a lymph node. Documented subset: naive CD4+ T cells, CD4+CD45RA+CD25-. The source is a female donor with breast cancer. CDR3 loop: CASSFTVITGELFF. For the CDR3, the DNA is TGTGCCAGCAGTTTCACAGTGATCACCGGGGAGCTGTTTTTT.